These T cell receptor beta chains were read from a single sample in a study of blood T cell repertoires in COVID-19. Method: immunoSEQ multiplex PCR; TCRdb's copy keeps in-frame clones and lacks some. The table shows some 56,000 clones, with approximately 81% occurring only once. Sequencing was performed on peripheral blood. The receptor source for this set is a woman older than 75 with active or convalescent COVID-19. Both conserved end residues are part of each CDR3. A D gene is named only where the DNA matches it firmly. Some rows mark clone size as missing; the rest say once, few, many or name a class of expanded clone.

>once|-|TRBV5-1|TRBJ2-7
TGCGCCAGCAGCTACCCACAGGGACCAACATTCTTTAACTCCTACGAGCAGTACTTC
CASSYPQGPTFFNSYEQYF
>once|TRBD1|TRBV28|TRBJ1-4
TGTGCCAGCACCCTTACGGGGACAGCTAATGAAAAACTGTTTTTT
CASTLTGTANEKLFF
>-|TRBD1|TRBV7-2|TRBJ1-1
TGTGCCAGCAGCTTAGCCGGTCTACAGGGGACCAGGGCTTTCTTT
CASSLAGLQGTRAFF
>-|-|TRBV4-2|TRBJ1-5
TGTGCCAGCAGCCAAGAGGGCCAGGGCACTCAGCCCCAGCATTTT
CASSQEGQGTQPQHF
>-|TRBD2|TRBV5-4|TRBJ2-1
TGTGCCAGCAGTCCCGGGGGTGAGCGGGGGTTACTTGAGCAGTTCTTC
CASSPGGERGLLEQFF
>once|TRBD1|TRBV18|TRBJ2-5
TGTGCCAGCTCACCACGAACAGGGGGCCAAGAGACCCAGTACTTC
CASSPRTGGQETQYF
>-|TRBD2|TRBV6-5|TRBJ2-3
TGTGCCAGCAGCCTAGCGGGGCCCACAGATACGCAGTATTTT
CASSLAGPTDTQYF
>-|TRBD2|TRBV5-1|TRBJ2-7
TGCGCCAGCAGCTTGTACAGCGGGGGATACGAGCAGTACTTC
CASSLYSGGYEQYF
>-|TRBD1|TRBV7-2|TRBJ2-7
TGTGCCAGCAGCGCGGACAGGTGGGGCTACGAGCAGTACTTC
CASSADRWGYEQYF
>-|-|TRBV11-2|TRBJ2-5
TGTGCCAGCGGTATCGGACACCGGGAGACCCAGTACTTC
CASGIGHRETQYF
>-|TRBD1|TRBV27|TRBJ2-5
TGTGCCAGCAGTTTATCAACCGGGACAGGGGGACAAGAGACCCAGTACTTC
CASSLSTGTGGQETQYF